The present T cell receptor beta chain was sequenced within a study of cytomegalovirus exposure and HLA in healthy donors. Germline V gives CDR1 KGHSH, CDR2 LQKENI. This CDR3 comprises 16 residues. Losses at the gene ends were 2 bases for V and 5 bases for J; bases not matched to a gene: 11. Points on this clone: Antigen: not known.

Overall study findings and caveats: A later analysis linked a missense variant in DCLRE1C to the trimming of TCR beta V and J genes. In a later analysis, HLA-associated TCR beta chains were more clonally expanded than equally common others.

The PCR was carried out with 60 Vbeta primers and 13 Jbeta primers. Produced via immunoSEQ multiplex PCR; TCRdb's table is partial and in-frame only. The sample has some 130,000 clones, over 60% seen once. The source is a human donor in good health. V is TRBV18 and J is TRBJ1-2; 7 nucleotides match TRBD1. Sample: PBMCs. CDR3 nucleotides: TGTGCCAGCTCACCAGGATCCAGGGGGGTCTATTATGGCTACACCTTC. Translating gives CASSPGSRGVYYGYTF.